These 2 T cell receptor beta chains originate from one sample sequenced in a study of T cells after yellow fever vaccination (dated by TCRdb to the late 2010s). According to the study, the label for this sample's treatment or condition signals: live attenuated yellow fever vaccine strain. The library was obtained by 5' RACE. These reads were obtained on an Illumina NovaSeq 6000. TCRdb reprocessing: public reads trimmed at Q25 with fastp, clones called with MiXCR, in-frame beta chains kept. Each CDR3 protein gets just one entry, which takes the most common genes and DNA from the rows behind it. Within this sample are more than 300,000 distinct CDR3 sequences, with roughly 10% of them counted one time only. Roughly 3% of the sample is held by the ten biggest clonotypes. The sequencing used CD4+ T cells sorted from PBMCs, collected 45 days after the yellow fever booster vaccination. These receptors originate from a man between 18 and 29 years old who received the YFV17D yellow fever vaccine.

V is TRBV4-1 and J is TRBJ2-7; D is undetermined. This CDR3 spans 14 amino acids. CDR1 and CDR2 from the germline V gene are MGHRA and YSYEKL. Trimming left V 0 bases short and J 2 bases short, with 8 bases between. CDR3 bases: TGCGCCAGCAGCCAAGAGGATGCGGCCTACGAGCAGTACGTC. Its protein is CASSQEDAAYEQYV.

This clonotype was recorded many times. V gene TRBV10-3 combines with J gene TRBJ2-6; D tentatively fits TRBD1 or TRBD2 (6 bases each). This CDR3 contains 19 residues. Trimming took 4 bases from V and 0 from J, leaving 19 bases between them. CDR1 and CDR2 from the germline V gene are ENHRY and SYGVKD. CDR3 region: CAISVRTGAVSSGANVLTF. The CDR3 DNA reads as TGTGCCATCAGTGTCCGTACGGGGGCCGTCTCCTCTGGGGCCAACGTCCTGACTTTC.